A selection of T cell receptor beta chains follows, all from one sample in a study of blood T cell repertoires in COVID-19. Profiled with immunoSEQ multiplex PCR; TCRdb holds only in-frame clones, not every one. Among a few hundred thousand clones listed, approximately 89% were seen once. Sequenced input: PBMCs or T cells enriched from blood (not recorded which). All receptors derive from a middle-aged woman who had been exposed to COVID-19. CDR3s include the opening cysteine and the closing phenylalanine or tryptophan. The order of the fields is V gene, D gene, clone size, J gene, CDR3 protein, CDR3 DNA. A D gene is named only where the DNA matches it firmly. Expanded clones get a size class; other rows say once, few or many, or leave the size out.

v_gene: TRBV12-3/TRBV12-4
d_gene: .
abundance: .
j_gene: TRBJ1-5
CDR3aa: CASSLRTGQPQHF
CDR3nt: TGTGCCAGCAGTTTAAGAACGGGTCAGCCCCAGCATTTT

v_gene: TRBV10-3
d_gene: TRBD2
abundance: .
j_gene: TRBJ2-1
CDR3aa: CAISETGGFYNEQFF
CDR3nt: TGTGCCATCAGTGAGACGGGAGGGTTCTACAATGAGCAGTTCTTC

v_gene: TRBV27
d_gene: TRBD2
abundance: .
j_gene: TRBJ2-7
CDR3aa: CASSPTGTSGTPYEQYF
CDR3nt: TGTGCCAGCAGCCCTACCGGGACTAGCGGGACGCCCTACGAGCAGTACTTC

v_gene: TRBV18
d_gene: TRBD1
abundance: .
j_gene: TRBJ1-6
CDR3aa: CASSSKQGAESPLHF
CDR3nt: TGTGCCAGCTCATCGAAACAGGGGGCTGAGTCACCCCTCCACTTT

v_gene: TRBV29-1
d_gene: .
abundance: .
j_gene: TRBJ2-3
CDR3aa: CSVDSTGRTDTQYF
CDR3nt: TGCAGCGTTGATTCGACAGGGAGGACAGATACGCAGTATTTT

v_gene: TRBV2
d_gene: .
abundance: .
j_gene: TRBJ1-5
CDR3aa: CASSQRSQGNQPQHF
CDR3nt: TGTGCCAGCAGTCAACGCTCCCAGGGAAATCAGCCCCAGCATTTT

v_gene: TRBV3-1/TRBV3-2
d_gene: .
abundance: .
j_gene: TRBJ2-2
CDR3aa: CVSSQAQRGGELFF
CDR3nt: TGTGTCAGCAGCCAAGCCCAGCGAGGCGGGGAGCTGTTTTTT

v_gene: TRBV5-1
d_gene: TRBD2
abundance: .
j_gene: TRBJ2-7
CDR3aa: CASSSGLAGSVEVYEQYF
CDR3nt: TGCGCCAGCAGCTCGGGACTAGCGGGGTCCGTCGAAGTCTACGAGCAGTACTTC

v_gene: TRBV30
d_gene: TRBD2
abundance: .
j_gene: TRBJ2-1
CDR3aa: CAWSTLAGGPNEQFF
CDR3nt: TGTGCCTGGAGTACTCTAGCGGGGGGGCCCAATGAGCAGTTCTTC

v_gene: TRBV5-3
d_gene: TRBD1
abundance: many
j_gene: TRBJ1-3
CDR3aa: CARTHRGPGNTIYF
CDR3nt: TGTGCCAGAACGCACAGGGGGCCTGGAAACACCATATATTTT

v_gene: TRBV11-3
d_gene: TRBD2
abundance: once
j_gene: TRBJ2-7
CDR3aa: CASSLSGRTYEQYF
CDR3nt: TGTGCCAGCAGCTTGAGCGGGAGGACCTACGAGCAGTACTTC

v_gene: TRBV2
d_gene: TRBD1
abundance: once
j_gene: TRBJ1-1
CDR3aa: CASSRGTVNTEAFF
CDR3nt: TGTGCCAGCAGTAGAGGGACAGTGAACACTGAAGCTTTCTTT

v_gene: TRBV30
d_gene: .
abundance: few
j_gene: TRBJ2-7
CDR3aa: CAWSAGDEQYF
CDR3nt: TGTGCCTGGAGCGCGGGCGACGAGCAGTACTTC

v_gene: TRBV27
d_gene: TRBD1
abundance: .
j_gene: TRBJ2-2
CDR3aa: CASSPDRGLNTGELFF
CDR3nt: TGTGCCAGCAGCCCGGACAGGGGCCTGAACACCGGGGAGCTGTTTTTT

v_gene: TRBV5-1
d_gene: TRBD2
abundance: .
j_gene: TRBJ2-3
CDR3aa: CASRTGTSGDTQYF
CDR3nt: TGCGCCAGCAGAACCGGGACTAGCGGAGATACGCAGTATTTT

v_gene: TRBV7-2
d_gene: .
abundance: once
j_gene: TRBJ2-2
CDR3aa: CASSLEWGVNTGELFF
CDR3nt: TGTGCCAGCAGCTTAGAGTGGGGGGTGAACACCGGGGAGCTGTTTTTT

v_gene: TRBV19
d_gene: TRBD2
abundance: .
j_gene: TRBJ2-1
CDR3aa: CASSISGRTYNEQFF
CDR3nt: TGTGCCAGTAGTATTAGCGGGAGAACCTACAATGAGCAGTTCTTC